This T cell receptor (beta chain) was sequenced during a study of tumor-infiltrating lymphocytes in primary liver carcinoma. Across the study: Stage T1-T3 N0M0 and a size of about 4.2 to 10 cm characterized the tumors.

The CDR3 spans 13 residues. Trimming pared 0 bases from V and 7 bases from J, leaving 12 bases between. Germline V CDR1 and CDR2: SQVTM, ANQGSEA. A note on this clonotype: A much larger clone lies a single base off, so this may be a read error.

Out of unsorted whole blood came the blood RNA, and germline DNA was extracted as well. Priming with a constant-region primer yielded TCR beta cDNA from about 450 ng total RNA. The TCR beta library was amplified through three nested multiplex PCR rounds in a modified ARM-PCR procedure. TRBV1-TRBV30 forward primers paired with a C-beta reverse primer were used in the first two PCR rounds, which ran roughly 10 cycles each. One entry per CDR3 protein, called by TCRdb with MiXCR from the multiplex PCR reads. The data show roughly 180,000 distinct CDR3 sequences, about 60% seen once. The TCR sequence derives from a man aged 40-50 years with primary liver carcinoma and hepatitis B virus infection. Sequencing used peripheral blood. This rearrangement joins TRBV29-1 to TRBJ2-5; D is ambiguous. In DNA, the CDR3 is TGCAGCGTTGAAGATCAGGCCCCCTGGACCCAGTACTTC. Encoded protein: CSVEDQAPWTQYF.